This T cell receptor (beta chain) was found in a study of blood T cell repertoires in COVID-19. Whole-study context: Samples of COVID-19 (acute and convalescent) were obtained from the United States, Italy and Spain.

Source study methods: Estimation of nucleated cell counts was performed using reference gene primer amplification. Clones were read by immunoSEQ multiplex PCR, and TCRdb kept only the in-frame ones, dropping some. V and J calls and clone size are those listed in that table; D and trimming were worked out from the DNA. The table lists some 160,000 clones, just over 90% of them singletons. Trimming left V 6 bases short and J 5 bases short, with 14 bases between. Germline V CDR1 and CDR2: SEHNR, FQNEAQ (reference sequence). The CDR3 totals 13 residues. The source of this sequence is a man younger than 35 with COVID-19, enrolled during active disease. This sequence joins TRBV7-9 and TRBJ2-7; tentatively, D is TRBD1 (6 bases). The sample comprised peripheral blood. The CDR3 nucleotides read TGTGCCAGCAGTCTCGGGACATTAGACGAGCAGTACTTC. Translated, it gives CASSLGTLDEQYF. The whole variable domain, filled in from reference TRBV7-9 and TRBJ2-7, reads DTGVSQNPRHKITKRGQNVTFRCDPISEHNRLYWYRQTLGQGPEFLTYFQNEAQLEKSRLLSDRFSAERPKGSFSTLEIQRTEQGDSAMYLCASSLGTLDEQYFGPGTRLTVT.